The 11 T cell receptor beta chains below all came from one sample that was sequenced in a study of vaccination and CD4 T cells after COVID-19. This sample's time point: late sampling 161 to 241 days after vaccination in three convalescent patients. TCRdb reprocessed the PCR reads via MiXCR and lists one record per CDR3 protein. The table lists 35,000 to 45,000 distinct CDR3 sequences, 36% of them singletons. Specimen: CD4+ T cells from blood, collected about 7 months after SARS-CoV-2 vaccination. The source is a human donor who had recovered from COVID-19.

The chain is built from TRBV7-3 and TRBJ2-5; the match to TRBD2 covers 9 bases. The CDR3 loop spans 17 amino acids. J was trimmed by 5 bases and V by 1 base; bases with no gene match: 11. Per the germline V gene, CDR1 is SGHTA and CDR2 is FQGTGA. Here the CDR3 reads CASSLSAGGPSGETQYF. The CDR3, as DNA: TGTGCCAGCAGCTTAAGCGCGGGAGGGCCCTCGGGGGAGACCCAGTACTTC.

About this clonotype: A read error likely explains this, since a far larger clone differs by one base. The chain carries TRBV11-3 and TRBJ2-5; 7 bases map to TRBD2. This CDR3 has 13 amino acids. Trimming removed 5 bases from V and 5 bases from J; junction bases left unmatched: 5. Germline-derived CDR1 and CDR2 are SGHNT and YENEEA. CDR3 in DNA: TGTGCCAGCAGCGACGTGGGGGGGGAGACCCAGTACTTC. Amino acids: CASSDVGGETQYF.

The chain combines TRBV6-1 with TRBJ1-1, with D possibly TRBD1 on 5 matching bases. Germline CDR1 MNHNS, CDR2 SASEGT. V was cut by 7 bases and J by 0 bases, with 12 bases left in between. The CDR3 runs 14 residues. The CDR3 loop is CASNRGGMNTEAFF. The CDR3 DNA reads as TGTGCCAGCAATCGCGGGGGGATGAACACTGAAGCTTTCTTT.

This clonotype has more than one count but fewer than ten. The V gene is TRBV7-2, the J gene TRBJ2-3; D call uncertain. The CDR3 is 15 amino acids. V was shortened by 6 bases and J by 3 bases, with 16 bases between the two germline ends. The germline V gene has CDR1 SGHTA and CDR2 FQGNSA. CDR3 sequence: CASRYAALSTDTQYF. CDR3 bases: TGTGCCAGCAGGTACGCGGCGTTAAGTACAGATACGCAGTATTTT.

This clonotype was counted a few times. The chain carries TRBV28 and TRBJ1-6; TRBD1 matches 7 bases. The CDR3 is 15 amino acids. V lost 5 bases to trimming and J lost 7 bases; unmatched junction nucleotides: 8. CDR1 and CDR2 (germline): MDHEN, SYDVKM. The CDR3 loop is CASSPGDRDNSPLHF. The CDR3 DNA sequence: TGTGCCAGCAGTCCCGGGGACAGAGACAATTCACCCCTCCACTTT.

The chain uses TRBV27 and TRBJ2-7; D ambiguous. The CDR3 length is 14 residues. CDR1 is MNHEY, CDR2 SMNVEV, per germline (reference sequence). The V end was cut by 4 bases, the J end by 0 bases, with 10 bases between. CDR3 region: CASSSQGSSYEQYF. The CDR3 DNA sequence: TGTGCCAGCAGTTCTCAAGGGTCCTCCTACGAGCAGTACTTC.

This clonotype came up a few times. The V gene is TRBV6-1, the J gene TRBJ2-7; the match to TRBD2 covers 7 bases. V was clipped by 8 bases and J by 5 bases; unmatched bases: 9. CDR3 length equals 13 residues. The V gene's germline CDR1 is MNHNS and CDR2 SASEGT. The CDR3 loop reads CASLSGVSDEQYF. Written as DNA, the CDR3 is TGTGCCAGCCTCAGCGGGGTAAGCGACGAGCAGTACTTC.

J is TRBJ2-1 and V is TRBV7-6; D is perhaps TRBD1 (6 bases). The germline CDR1 and CDR2 sequences are SGHVS and FNYEAQ. V dropped 5 bases and J dropped 6 bases, with 26 bases sitting between them. The CDR3 totals 18 residues. DNA for the CDR3: TGTGCCAGCAGCACACCTTCCGGGACAAGGGCTAGTGGCAATGAGCAGTTCTTC. Residues: CASSTPSGTRASGNEQFF.

The chain couples TRBV5-4 to TRBJ2-5; 9 bases map to TRBD1. This CDR3 is built from 15 residues. Germline V gene lookup returns CDR1 SGHNT and CDR2 YYREEE (reference sequence). The V and J ends lost 3 bases and 3 bases, in that order; junction bases with no gene match: 6. The CDR3 sequence: CASSSAGQGKETQYF. The CDR3 bases are TGTGCCAGCAGCTCGGCGGGACAGGGAAAAGAGACCCAGTACTTC.

This clonotype was detected only a few times. CDR3 protein: CASRGTNWEQYF. CDR3 in DNA: TGTGCCAGTAGGGGGACGAATTGGGAGCAGTATTTT. The V gene is TRBV19, the J gene TRBJ2-3; D possibly uses TRBD1 or TRBD2 (5 bases each). This CDR3 has 12 amino acids. CDR1 LNHDA and CDR2 SQIVND come from the germline V gene (reference sequence). The V end lost 6 bases, the J end lost 11 bases, and 15 bases lay between the germline ends.

The chain has TRBV27 and TRBJ2-7, with D tentatively TRBD2 (6 bases). The CDR3 runs to 15 residues. Germline assignment: CDR1 MNHEY and CDR2 SMNVEV (reference sequence). V shed 8 bases and J shed 4 bases, with 21 bases lying between them. CDR3 residues: CASSIRESRLYEQYF. The CDR3 DNA follows: TGTGCCAGCTCCATCCGGGAGTCGCGGCTTTACGAGCAGTACTTC.